The 20 T cell receptor beta chains presented below share a single source sample, sequenced in a study of T cells in Graves' hyperthyroidism and ophthalmopathy. Amplification of TCR beta CDR3 regions used RNA as the template. With the HTBI primer set, the TCR CDR3 went through a first round of RT-PCR. TCRdb called the multiplex PCR reads again in MiXCR, with one record for every CDR3 protein. The data show about 380,000 distinct CDR3 sequences, 11% to 15% seen once. The material sequenced was blood. All receptors derive from an older woman with Graves' hyperthyroidism.

This clonotype was seen at least ten times. The chain joins TRBV19 to TRBJ2-3; 8 bases line up with TRBD1. V lost 3 bases to trimming and J lost 2 bases; unmatched junction nucleotides: 4. The CDR3 runs to 15 residues. Germline V CDR1 and CDR2: LNHDA, SQIVND (reference sequence). The CDR3 bases are TGTGCCAGTAGTATTTGGACAGGGTCCACAGATACGCAGTATTTT. Its protein product is CASSIWTGSTDTQYF.

The chain carries TRBV11-2 and TRBJ2-7, with 10 bases identical to TRBD2. The V segment lost 0 bases and the J segment 4 bases; nucleotides outside the gene matches: 9. This CDR3 contains 17 residues. Germline-derived CDR1 and CDR2 are SGHAT and FQNNGV. CDR3 coding DNA: TGTGCCAGCAGCTTAGACTCCCGAGCGGGAGGGCCGTACGAGCAGTACTTC. It codes for CASSLDSRAGGPYEQYF.

The chain combines TRBV11-2 with TRBJ2-3; perhaps TRBD1 as D (5 bases). The CDR3 totals 15 residues. Looked up from germline, CDR1 is SGHAT and CDR2 is FQNNGV. V was clipped by 2 bases and J by 5 bases, with 14 bases between them. CDR3 DNA: TGTGCCAGCAGCTTAAGGTCAGGGCCCAAAGATACGCAGTATTTT. It yields the protein CASSLRSGPKDTQYF.

This clonotype was counted many times. The V call is TRBV11-3, the J call TRBJ2-3; tentative D call: TRBD2 (5 bases). The CDR3 extends over 16 amino acids. Trimming took off 4 bases at V and 4 bases at J, with 18 bases between the two ends. The germline CDR1 and CDR2 sequences are SGHNT and YENEEA. The CDR3 here is CASSSPAGGSPDTQYF. CDR3 in DNA: TGTGCCAGCAGCTCCCCCGCGGGCGGAAGTCCAGATACGCAGTATTTT.

The J gene is TRBJ2-1, the V gene TRBV4-1, with D maybe TRBD1 (7 bases). CDR3 length equals 17 residues. Trimming took 1 base from V and 1 from J, leaving 14 bases between them. Germline V gene sequence: CDR1 MGHRA, CDR2 YSYEKL. This CDR3 reads CASSQGQQGGSYNEQFF. CDR3 bases: TGCGCCAGCAGCCAAGGTCAGCAGGGGGGTTCCTACAATGAGCAGTTCTTC.

The rearrangement links TRBV5-4 to TRBJ1-1; TRBD1 might be the D (5 bases). Germline CDR1 is SGHNT and CDR2 is YYREEE (reference sequence). V was shortened by 5 bases and J by 0 bases, with 20 bases between the two germline ends. The CDR3 has 17 amino acids. CDR3 sequence: CASSRARDLPMNTEAFF. CDR3 coding DNA: TGTGCCAGCAGTCGGGCCCGGGACTTACCCATGAACACTGAAGCTTTCTTT.

This clonotype was detected only a few times. This chain connects TRBV27 to TRBJ2-7; maybe TRBD1 (5 bases). This CDR3 comprises 14 residues. CDR1 and CDR2 (germline): MNHEY, SMNVEV (reference sequence). Trimming took 2 bases from V and 5 from J, leaving 13 bases between them. Here the CDR3 reads CASSLPGSVDEQYF. CDR3 nucleotide sequence: TGTGCCAGCAGTTTACCAGGGTCGGTCGACGAGCAGTACTTC.

This chain connects TRBV18 to TRBJ1-4; D gene uncertain. CDR3 size: 17 residues. Germline CDR1 KGHSH, CDR2 LQKENI. V lost 3 bases, J lost 0 bases, and 14 bases lay in between. The CDR3 region has the DNA TGTGCCAGCTCACCTTCGCTGACCGATGCAACTAATGAAAAACTGTTTTTT. This sequence encodes CASSPSLTDATNEKLFF.

V and J are TRBV7-9 and TRBJ2-3, with D hard to call. Trimming cost V 3 bases and J 5 bases, with 6 bases left between them. This CDR3 comprises 12 residues. The germline gives CDR1 SEHNR, CDR2 FQNEAQ (reference sequence). CDR3 amino acids: CASSLWEDTQYF. DNA of the CDR3: TGTGCCAGCAGCTTGTGGGAAGATACGCAGTATTTT.

This clonotype appeared many times. The genes are TRBV2 and TRBJ1-2; 7 bases fit TRBD1. The CDR3 spans 12 residues. V was clipped by 6 bases and J by 6 bases; unmatched bases: 4. Germline V gene sequence: CDR1 SNHLY, CDR2 FYNNEI. CDR3 loop: CASRFGQDGYTF. CDR3 DNA: TGTGCCAGCAGGTTCGGACAGGATGGCTACACCTTC.

In its sample, this clonotype was seen many times. The rearrangement joins TRBV24-1 to TRBJ2-1, with 9 bases matching TRBD1. CDR1 is KGHDR, CDR2 SFDVKD, per germline. The CDR3 covers 16 residues. V was pared by 2 bases and J by 8 bases, with 9 bases of the junction left unmatched. CDR3 in DNA: TGTGCCACCAGTGATTCGCCCGGACAGGGGCGGTATGAGCAGTTCTTC. Translation gives CATSDSPGQGRYEQFF.

This clonotype showed up many times. This chain joins TRBV20-1 and TRBJ1-5; 7 nucleotides line up with TRBD1. The germline V gene encodes CDR1 DFQATT and CDR2 SNEGSKA (reference sequence). This CDR3 has 14 residues. V shed 4 bases, J shed 6 bases, and the junction held 9 bases outside the gene matches. In DNA, the CDR3 is TGCAGTGCTACCCCGACAGGGCGTAGTCAGCCCCAGCATTTT. Translated: CSATPTGRSQPQHF.

This clonotype came up many times. The chain recombines TRBV7-2 with TRBJ2-3; D remains unclear. Germline assignment: CDR1 SGHTA and CDR2 FQGNSA. V was trimmed by 1 base and J by 4 bases, leaving 12 bases between them. The CDR3 sequence is 15 residues long. This CDR3 is CASSLGRLRADTQYF. In nucleotides, the CDR3 is TGTGCCAGCAGCTTAGGGCGGCTAAGGGCAGATACGCAGTATTTT.

This clonotype was seen only a few times. Since a much larger clone is just one base distant, this may be a read error. The rearrangement uses TRBV12-3 or TRBV12-4 and TRBJ2-2, with 9 bases that match TRBD2. The CDR3 is 15 residues long. This chain's CDR3 is CASSPGGRDTGELVF. CDR3 coding DNA: TGTGCCAGCAGTCCCGGCGGGAGGGACACCGGGGAGCTGGTTTTT.

V and J are TRBV3-1 and TRBJ1-2; D may be TRBD1 (5 bases). Germline CDR1 LGHDT, CDR2 YNNKEL (reference sequence). V gave up 0 bases and J gave up 5 bases, with 10 bases separating them. There are 14 residues in the CDR3. CDR3 region: CASSQERQIYGYTF. CDR3 DNA: TGTGCCAGCAGCCAAGAAAGACAGATTTATGGCTACACCTTC.

A note on this clonotype: It may be a read error: a sequence one base away is much more abundant. This chain links TRBV2 with TRBJ2-7; D call uncertain. TRBJ2-1 explains the end of the DNA better; the J call may be wrong. The CDR3 consists of 10 residues. Per the germline V gene, CDR1 is SNHLY and CDR2 is FYNNEI. The CDR3 loop is CASRGTEQFF. The CDR3 nucleotides are TGTGCCAGCAGGGGCACCGAGCAGTTCTTC.

This clonotype is a singleton in its sample. This rearrangement joins TRBV28 to TRBJ2-5; D is possibly TRBD1 (6 bases). The CDR3 loop spans 14 amino acids. Germline CDR1 reads MDHEN; CDR2 reads SYDVKM. V dropped 9 bases and J dropped 5 bases, with 19 bases sitting between them. CDR3 sequence reads: CASADRRRRETQYF. The CDR3 nucleotides are TGTGCCAGTGCGGACAGACGACGTAGGGAGACCCAGTACTTC.

This clonotype was seen ten or more times. The chain carries TRBV5-6 and TRBJ1-1; 8 bases match TRBD1. CDR1 and CDR2 from the germline V gene are SGHDT and YYEEEE. Trimming at V came to 6 bases and at J to 3 bases, leaving 13 bases not matched to a gene. The CDR3 has 16 residues. This CDR3 is CASTGQGPEMDTEAFF. The DNA for the CDR3 is TGTGCCAGCACCGGACAGGGTCCCGAGATGGACACTGAAGCTTTCTTT.

This clonotype was recorded at least ten times. The chain carries TRBV5-1 and TRBJ2-1; 13 positions match TRBD2. Losses at the gene ends were 0 bases for V and 9 bases for J; bases not matched to a gene: 3. The V gene's germline CDR1 is SGHRS and CDR2 YFSETQ. This CDR3 is 15 amino acids long. CDR3 bases: TGCGCCAGCAGCTTGGAGGGACTAGCGGGAACTGAGCAGTTCTTC. The encoded protein is CASSLEGLAGTEQFF.

This clonotype was counted ten times or more. J is TRBJ1-2 and V is TRBV10-3; the D is unclear. V was cut by 2 bases and J by 7 bases, with 5 bases left in between. Germline CDR1 and CDR2: ENHRY and SYGVKD. The CDR3 is 11 residues long. The CDR3 spells CAISEGGGYTF. CDR3 DNA: TGTGCCATCAGTGAGGGTGGTGGCTACACCTTC.